The 15 T cell receptor beta chains listed next were all sequenced from one sample in a study of CD8+ T cells in alopecia areata. Reverse transcribed after extraction, RNA yielded cDNA as the sequencing template. Method: immunoSEQ multiplex PCR; TCRdb's copy keeps in-frame clones and lacks some. The sample yields 90,000 to 130,000 clones, 55% to 60% seen once. The specimen was NKG2D-low CD8+ T cells sorted from blood. Receptors were obtained from a human donor with alopecia areata.

On this clone itself: Compared with germline, one end of the junction differs, possibly owing to a read error. The V and J genes are TRBV11-2 and TRBJ2-7; D remains unclear. CDR1 is SGHAT and CDR2 is FQNNGV in the germline V gene. The CDR3 contains 13 residues. The CDR3 sequence is CASGLGSGYEQYF. Written as DNA, the CDR3 is TGTGCCAGCGGCTTAGGGTCAGGTTACGAGCAGTACTTC.

This clone was counted once. J is TRBJ2-2 and V is TRBV7-3, with 8 bases fitting TRBD2. This CDR3 comprises 16 residues. Germline trimming cut 5 bases from V and 3 bases from J; bases unmatched to any gene: 8. The germline V gene encodes CDR1 SGHTA and CDR2 FQGTGA. CDR3 coding DNA: TGTGCCAGCAGCGACTCGACCGGGAGGGACACCGGGGAGCTGTTTTTT. Residues: CASSDSTGRDTGELFF.

The V and J genes are TRBV28 and TRBJ2-1; 10 nucleotides align to TRBD2. Trimming cost V 5 bases and J 9 bases; bases outside gene matches: 16. Germline loops: CDR1 MDHEN, CDR2 SYDVKM. The CDR3 spans 17 residues. CDR3 in DNA: TGTGCCAGCAGTACCGTCCGGTTGGCTAGCGGGAGTCGTGAGCAGTTCTTC. Encoded protein: CASSTVRLASGSREQFF.

The chain recombines TRBV29-1 with TRBJ1-1, with 10 bases matching TRBD1. The length of the CDR3 is 12 residues. The V gene end was trimmed by 8 bases and the J gene end by 3 bases; junction bases not matched to a gene: 3. Germline loops: CDR1 SQVTM, CDR2 ANQGSEA. CDR3 in DNA: TGCAGCACTGGGACAGGGGACACTGAAGCTTTCTTT. Translating it yields CSTGTGDTEAFF.

This clone was observed a few times. The rearrangement links TRBV5-1 to TRBJ2-3, with D unclear. CDR1 is SGHRS and CDR2 is YFSETQ in the germline V gene. The CDR3 contains 12 residues. Trimming cost V 4 bases and J 4 bases, with 7 bases left between them. The chain's CDR3 is CASSPRADTQYF. The CDR3 coding sequence is TGCGCCAGCAGCCCCCGCGCAGATACGCAGTATTTT.

This chain links TRBV29-1 with TRBJ2-1, with D perhaps matching TRBD1 or TRBD2 (6 bases each). CDR3 length: 16 residues. Germline CDR1 is SQVTM and CDR2 is ANQGSEA. V lost 0 bases and J lost 8, with 20 bases in between. The CDR3 DNA reads TGCAGCGTTGAAGATTGGGGGGCAGGACCCCCAGATGAGCAGTTCTTC. This codes for CSVEDWGAGPPDEQFF.

V usage is TRBV28 and J usage is TRBJ2-1; D gene uncertain. CDR1 and CDR2 (germline): MDHEN, SYDVKM. This CDR3 is built from 11 residues. V shed 6 bases and J shed 6 bases, with 6 bases lying between them. The CDR3 region is CASRYSNEQFF. The CDR3 DNA follows: TGTGCCAGCAGGTACAGCAATGAGCAGTTCTTC.

This chain joins TRBV5-4 and TRBJ2-3; the match to TRBD2 covers 9 bases. Germline V CDR1 and CDR2: SGHNT, YYREEE (reference sequence). This CDR3 contains 16 residues. With V trimmed by 2 bases and J by 3 bases, 7 bases remained unmatched. DNA for the CDR3: TGTGCCAGCAGCTTTCCTGGTCTAGCGGGAACAGATACGCAGTATTTT. It specifies CASSFPGLAGTDTQYF. Full variable domain (rest looked up from reference TRBV5-4 and TRBJ2-3): ETGVTQSPTHLIKTRGQQVTLRCSSQSGHNTVSWYQQALGQGPQFIFQYYREEENGRGNFPPRFSGLQFPNYSSELNVNALELDDSALYLCASSFPGLAGTDTQYFGPGTRLTVL.

V usage is TRBV13 and J usage is TRBJ2-1; 9 nucleotides line up with TRBD2. The CDR3 runs to 13 residues. V shed 4 bases, J shed 9 bases, and the junction held 4 bases outside the gene matches. Germline V CDR1 and CDR2: PRHDT, FYEKMQ (reference sequence). The CDR3 reads CASSSPSGTEQFF. CDR3 nucleotide sequence: TGTGCCAGCAGCTCGCCTAGCGGGACTGAGCAGTTCTTC.

In its sample, this clone was seen a few times. V usage is TRBV7-6 and J usage is TRBJ2-2, with D hard to call. The V gene's germline CDR1 is SGHVS and CDR2 FNYEAQ. This CDR3 comprises 11 residues. V shed 5 bases and J shed 4 bases, with 2 bases lying between them. In DNA form, the CDR3 reads TGTGCCAGCAGCGCCACCGGGGAGCTGTTTTTT. Translating it yields CASSATGELFF.

The CDR3 region has the DNA TGTGCCAGTAAGAATCTAGCGGGAGTGAAGTTGGAGACCGGGGAGCTGTTTTTT. As protein: CASKNLAGVKLETGELFF. The chain carries TRBV19 and TRBJ2-2; 10 nucleotides match TRBD2. The length of the CDR3 is 18 residues. V was clipped by 7 bases and J by 5 bases; unmatched bases: 16. Looked up from germline, CDR1 is LNHDA and CDR2 is SQIVND (reference sequence).

This clone was counted only a few times. The chain links TRBV7-9 to TRBJ2-5; TRBD1 aligns across 7 bases. CDR1 is SEHNR and CDR2 is FQNEAQ in the germline V gene (reference sequence). V lost 5 bases to trimming and J lost 4 bases; unmatched junction nucleotides: 10. The CDR3 loop spans 15 amino acids. DNA of the CDR3: TGTGCCAGCAGCCCTGAGACAGGGATGGCAGAGACCCAGTACTTC. Amino acids: CASSPETGMAETQYF.

The rearrangement uses TRBV6-5 and TRBJ2-2; no clear D gene. CDR1 and CDR2 from the germline V gene are MNHEY and SVGAGI. This CDR3 has 15 residues. V shed 2 bases and J shed 2 bases, with 9 bases lying between them. Here the CDR3 DNA reads TGTGCCAGCAGTTACGAACCGGCTAACACCGGGGAGCTGTTTTTT. This translates into CASSYEPANTGELFF.

This clone was seen only a few times. This chain joins TRBV28 and TRBJ2-1; a weak D match, TRBD2 (6 bases). V lost 2 bases to trimming and J lost 16 bases, with 18 bases between them. The CDR3 covers 13 residues. Germline V gene data show CDR1 as MDHEN and CDR2 as SYDVKM. CDR3 sequence reads: CASSLRDSRSSFF. CDR3 bases: TGTGCCAGCAGTTTACGGGACTCCAGATCATCTTTCTTC. Based on the CDR3 plus reference TRBV28 and TRBJ2-1, the full variable domain is DVKVTQSSRYLVKRTGEKVFLECVQDMDHENMFWYRQDPGLGLRLIYFSYDVKMKEKGDIPEGYSVSREKKERFSLILESASTNQTSMYLCASSLRDSRSSFFGPGTRLTVL.

This rearrangement joins TRBV2 to TRBJ1-1; D gene ambiguous. Trimming took off 4 bases at V and 7 bases at J, with 4 bases between the two ends. This CDR3 is built from 10 residues. CDR1 and CDR2 from the germline V gene are SNHLY and FYNNEI. This CDR3 reads CASSGVEAFF. For the CDR3, the DNA is TGTGCCAGCAGTGGGGTTGAAGCTTTCTTT.